The 9 T cell receptor beta chains listed next were all sequenced from one sample in a study of blood T cell repertoires in COVID-19. Data came from immunoSEQ multiplex PCR; TCRdb stores just in-frame clones and leaves some out. This table holds almost 45,000 clones, roughly 70% found once. Material for sequencing was peripheral blood. The receptors here all came from a man of 80 years or more with acute or convalescent COVID-19.

This clone appeared once. The V and J genes are TRBV19 and TRBJ1-5; possible D gene TRBD1, 5 bases. Germline V gene lookup returns CDR1 LNHDA and CDR2 SQIVND (reference sequence). Trimming left V 0 bases short and J 4 bases short, with 10 bases between. The CDR3 loop spans 15 amino acids. The CDR3 region has the DNA TGTGCCAGTAGTATAGACAGGGCTGAAAATCAGCCCCAGCATTTT. Protein sequence: CASSIDRAENQPQHF.

The DNA of the CDR3 is TGTGCCAGCAGCTTAGCGGGCAGTACCAATCAGCCCCAGCATTTT. Its protein is CASSLAGSTNQPQHF. The V and J genes are TRBV7-2 and TRBJ1-5; D ambiguous. Deletions cut 0 bases from V and 3 bases from J, with 9 bases between. The germline CDR1 and CDR2 sequences are SGHTA and FQGNSA. CDR3 length: 15 amino acids.

In this sample, this clone turned up a few times. V gene TRBV27 combines with J gene TRBJ1-1; no firm D call. The CDR3 extends over 13 amino acids. The germline V and J ends were trimmed by 2 bases and 0 bases, with 4 bases remaining between them. The germline gives CDR1 MNHEY, CDR2 SMNVEV (reference sequence). The CDR3 DNA reads as TGTGCCAGCAGTTTAATATTGAACACTGAAGCTTTCTTT. Translation gives CASSLILNTEAFF.

CDR3 DNA: TGCGCCAGCAGCCCTCCGGGACAGAGCTACGAGCAGTACTTC. It translates to CASSPPGQSYEQYF. The chain couples TRBV5-1 to TRBJ2-7; 7 bases line up with TRBD1. V gave up 4 bases and J gave up 3 bases; unmatched junction bases: 7. The germline gives CDR1 SGHRS, CDR2 YFSETQ. This CDR3 comprises 14 residues.

The chain has TRBV7-8 and TRBJ2-3; 8 positions agree with TRBD1. CDR3 length: 15 amino acids. V was pared by 5 bases and J by 0 bases, with 4 bases of the junction left unmatched. Looked up from germline, CDR1 is SGHVS and CDR2 is FQNEAQ. The CDR3 loop is CASSPRTGSTDTQYF. CDR3 in DNA: TGTGCCAGCAGCCCCCGGACAGGGAGCACAGATACGCAGTATTTT.

The chain has TRBV5-6 and TRBJ1-5; 7 nucleotides match TRBD1. The CDR3 is 17 residues long. J gave up 2 bases and V 3 bases, and 11 bases lay outside the gene matches. CDR1 is SGHDT and CDR2 is YYEEEE in the germline V gene. The chain's CDR3 is CASSSYKGALGNQPQHF. CDR3 in DNA: TGTGCCAGCAGCTCTTATAAGGGGGCTTTGGGCAATCAGCCCCAGCATTTT.

In its sample, this clone was seen a few times. The CDR3: CASSLKASGAGGQYF. The CDR3, as DNA: TGTGCCAGCAGCCTAAAGGCTAGCGGGGCTGGGGGGCAGTATTTT. The V gene is TRBV3-1 (or the pseudogene TRBV3-2), the J gene TRBJ2-3; 9 bases are shared with TRBD2. The CDR3 is 15 residues long. Per germline, CDR1 LGHDT and CDR2 YNNKEL (reference sequence). Trimming cost V 4 bases and J 11 bases; bases outside gene matches: 13.

This clone has only one observation. The chain links TRBV7-6 to TRBJ1-1; D perhaps matches TRBD1 (6 bases). CDR3 size: 13 residues. Germline V CDR1 and CDR2: SGHVS, FNYEAQ. The V end lost 5 bases, the J end lost 1 base, and 8 bases lay between the germline ends. The CDR3 region is CASSLDRNTEAFF. CDR3 nucleotides: TGTGCCAGCAGCCTGGACAGGAACACTGAAGCTTTCTTT.

The chain employs TRBV9 and TRBJ2-2, with 9 bases that match TRBD2. Germline CDR1 SGDLS, CDR2 YYNGEE. CDR3 length: 16 residues. Trimming removed 3 bases from V and 6 bases from J; junction bases left unmatched: 9. CDR3 loop: CASSESSGTSPGELFF. The CDR3, as DNA: TGTGCCAGCAGCGAGAGTTCCGGGACTAGCCCCGGGGAGCTGTTTTTT. Filled out from reference TRBV9 and TRBJ2-2, the complete variable domain reads DSGVTQTPKHLITATGQRVTLRCSPRSGDLSVYWYQQSLDQGLQFLIQYYNGEERAKGNILERFSAQQFPDLHSELNLSSLELGDSALYFCASSESSGTSPGELFFGEGSRLTVL.